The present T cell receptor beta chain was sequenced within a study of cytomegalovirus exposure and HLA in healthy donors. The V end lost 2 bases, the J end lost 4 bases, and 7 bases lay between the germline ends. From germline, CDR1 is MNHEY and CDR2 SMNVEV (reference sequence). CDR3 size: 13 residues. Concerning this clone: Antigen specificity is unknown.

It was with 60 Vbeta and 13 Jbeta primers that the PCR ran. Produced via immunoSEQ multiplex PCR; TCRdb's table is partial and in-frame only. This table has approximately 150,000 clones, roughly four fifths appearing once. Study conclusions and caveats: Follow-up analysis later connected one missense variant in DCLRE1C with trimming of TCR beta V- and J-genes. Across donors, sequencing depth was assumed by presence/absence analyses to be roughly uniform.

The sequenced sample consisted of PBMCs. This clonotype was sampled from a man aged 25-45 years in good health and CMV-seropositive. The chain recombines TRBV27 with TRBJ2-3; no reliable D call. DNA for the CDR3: TGTGCCAGCAGTTTAGTCCTCTCAGATACGCAGTATTTT. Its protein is CASSLVLSDTQYF.